One sample yielded the 18 T cell receptor beta chains listed below, sequenced in a study of blood T cell repertoires in COVID-19. Assay: immunoSEQ multiplex PCR; the TCRdb copy retains only in-frame clones and omits some. The sample gives about 190,000 clones, almost 80% of which show up once; about 18% is in the top ten. Sequencing was performed on peripheral blood. The receptor source for this set is a man in his sixties with active or convalescent COVID-19.

Only one count was recorded for this clone. The chain combines TRBV18 with TRBJ2-3; no definite D call. Germline V gene lookup returns CDR1 KGHSH and CDR2 LQKENI. This CDR3 is built from 15 residues. The V gene lost 6 bases and the J gene lost 3 bases, with 16 bases spanning the gap. The CDR3 protein is CASSPSQRWTDTQYF. The CDR3 DNA follows: TGTGCCAGCTCCCCGTCCCAACGGTGGACAGATACGCAGTATTTT.

Many counts were recorded for this clone. In DNA form, the CDR3 reads TGTGCCACCAGCGGCAGGACAGGTAAAAGAGCTTTCTTT. Protein sequence: CATSGRTGKRAFF. This chain uses TRBV15 with TRBJ1-1, with 7 bases identical to TRBD1. Germline V CDR1 and CDR2: LNHNV, YYDKDF (reference sequence). The ends lost 5 bases at V and 10 bases at J; junction bases unmatched: 10. The CDR3 loop spans 13 amino acids.

This chain's CDR3 is CASSLPGEGGEKLFF. Here the CDR3 DNA reads TGTGCCAGCAGTCTACCCGGGGAGGGGGGTGAAAAACTGTTTTTT. The chain recombines TRBV6-5 with TRBJ1-4; tentatively, D is TRBD1 (6 bases). The CDR3 contains 15 residues. The germline gives CDR1 MNHEY, CDR2 SVGAGI. Trimming took off 5 bases at V and 7 bases at J, with 17 bases between the two ends.

This clone was seen only once. The chain uses TRBV4-1 and TRBJ2-3, with 12 bases aligning to TRBD2. This CDR3 region has 17 residues. V gave up 4 bases and J gave up 0 bases; unmatched junction bases: 5. Looked up from germline, CDR1 is MGHRA and CDR2 is YSYEKL. CDR3 sequence (DNA): TGCGCCAGCAGCCGATTGGGACTAGCGGGCAGCACAGATACGCAGTATTTT. Its translation is CASSRLGLAGSTDTQYF.

The J gene is TRBJ2-1, the V gene TRBV5-4; tentative D call: TRBD1 (6 bases). The V gene's germline CDR1 is SGHNT and CDR2 YYREEE (reference sequence). Trimming left V 4 bases short and J 4 bases short, with 12 bases between. The CDR3 consists of 14 residues. CDR3 sequence: CASSAGQTYNEQFF. CDR3 coding DNA: TGTGCCAGCAGCGCCGGACAGACTTACAATGAGCAGTTCTTC.

Here the CDR3 DNA reads TGCGCCAGCAGCTCTGCGGGAGGCCTCTATTCACCCCTCCACTTT. Translating gives CASSSAGGLYSPLHF. The rearrangement joins TRBV5-1 to TRBJ1-6; D remains unclear. Trimming stripped 3 bases from V and 8 bases from J, with 15 bases between. Per the germline V gene, CDR1 is SGHRS and CDR2 is YFSETQ. The CDR3 extends over 15 amino acids.

The chain employs TRBV7-8 and TRBJ2-1; possible D gene TRBD2, 6 bases. Germline loops: CDR1 SGHVS, CDR2 FQNEAQ. The CDR3 consists of 13 residues. V was trimmed by 5 bases and J by 5 bases, leaving 10 bases between them. CDR3 in amino acids: CASSRGLNNEQFF. DNA for the CDR3: TGTGCCAGCAGCCGGGGACTTAACAATGAGCAGTTCTTC. The variable domain in full, completed from reference TRBV7-8 and TRBJ2-1, reads GAGVSQSPRYKVAKRGQDVALRCDPISGHVSLFWYQQALGQGPEFLTYFQNEAQLDKSGLPSDRFFAERPEGSVSTLKIQRTQQEDSAVYLCASSRGLNNEQFFGPGTRLTVL.

A word on this clone: The identical CDR3 is also encoded by other nucleotide sequences in the sample. The rearrangement uses TRBV5-4 and TRBJ2-5, with D possibly TRBD1 on 5 matching bases. V dropped 2 bases and J dropped 1 base, with 6 bases sitting between them. CDR3 length: 13 residues. CDR1 and CDR2 from the germline V gene are SGHNT and YYREEE (reference sequence). CDR3 protein: CASSLRGQETQYF. In nucleotides, the CDR3 is TGTGCCAGCAGCTTAAGGGGCCAAGAGACCCAGTACTTC.

This chain uses TRBV4-2 with TRBJ1-2; D is unclear. The ends were cut back, 4 bases at V and 3 bases at J, with 12 bases in the middle. CDR1 is LGHNA and CDR2 is YNFKEQ in the germline V gene. CDR3 length: 14 residues. The CDR3: CASSPPGKHYGYTF. The CDR3 nucleotides read TGTGCCAGCAGCCCCCCCGGGAAGCACTATGGCTACACCTTC.

This chain links TRBV6-2 or TRBV6-3 with TRBJ2-1; D is undetermined. CDR1 is MNHEY and CDR2 is SVGEGT in the germline V gene. V was trimmed by 5 bases and J by 6 bases, leaving 20 bases between them. The CDR3 length is 16 residues. CDR3 DNA: TGTGCCAGCAGTCGCTTTGGTCCGGAGTTCCGCAATGAGCAGTTCTTC. It codes for CASSRFGPEFRNEQFF.

The chain uses TRBV2 and TRBJ1-5; D ambiguous. The V gene lost 4 bases and the J gene lost 0 bases, with 10 bases spanning the gap. CDR1 is SNHLY, CDR2 FYNNEI, per germline. CDR3 size: 15 residues. CDR3 sequence: CASSVEGSSNQPQHF. The CDR3 nucleotides are TGTGCCAGCAGTGTGGAAGGGAGTAGCAATCAGCCCCAGCATTTT.

The V call is TRBV5-1, the J call TRBJ2-3; 7 bases are a match to TRBD2. Per the germline V gene, CDR1 is SGHRS and CDR2 is YFSETQ. The CDR3 consists of 15 residues. Germline trimming cut 4 bases from V and 1 base from J; bases unmatched to any gene: 6. The CDR3 region is CASSEPGGGTDTQYF. In DNA, the CDR3 is TGCGCCAGCAGCGAGCCGGGAGGTGGCACAGATACGCAGTATTTT.

The CDR3 coding sequence is TGCGCCAGCAGCCCGTCTAGCGGCTCCTACAATGAGCAGTTCTTC. Protein product: CASSPSSGSYNEQFF. V and J are TRBV5-1 and TRBJ2-1; 7 positions agree with TRBD2. V trimming: 4 bases; J trimming: 0 bases; junction bases outside the gene matches: 4. The CDR3 extends over 15 amino acids. The V gene's germline CDR1 is SGHRS and CDR2 YFSETQ.

The rearrangement joins TRBV6-5 to TRBJ2-2, with TRBD1 matching 10 bases. This CDR3 spans 14 amino acids. V lost 6 bases to trimming and J lost 6 bases; unmatched junction nucleotides: 4. Per the germline V gene, CDR1 is MNHEY and CDR2 is SVGAGI. The CDR3 sequence is CASSRDRGPGELFF. The CDR3, as DNA: TGTGCCAGCAGCCGGGACAGGGGACCCGGGGAGCTGTTTTTT.

The chain carries TRBV9 and TRBJ1-2; 12 bases align to TRBD1. Germline V gives CDR1 SGDLS, CDR2 YYNGEE. The CDR3 covers 17 residues. The V and J ends lost 4 bases and 5 bases, in that order; junction bases with no gene match: 12. For the CDR3, the DNA is TGTGCCAGCAGCTCTAAAAGGGGGACAGGGGGCAGTTATGGCTACACCTTC. It encodes CASSSKRGTGGSYGYTF.

This rearrangement joins TRBV12-3 or TRBV12-4 to TRBJ2-3; 9 nucleotides align to TRBD2. V was clipped by 5 bases and J by 11 bases; unmatched bases: 5. The CDR3 runs 12 residues. CDR3: CASSTSGFVQYF. Written as DNA, the CDR3 is TGTGCCAGCAGTACTAGCGGGTTCGTGCAGTATTTT.

This CDR3 is CASSLAPPLSSYEQYF. The CDR3 nucleotides are TGCGCCAGCAGCTTAGCCCCCCCCCTATCCTCCTACGAGCAGTACTTC. The chain uses TRBV5-1 and TRBJ2-7; D gene uncertain. Per germline, CDR1 SGHRS and CDR2 YFSETQ. The V and J ends lost 2 bases and 0 bases respectively, with 15 bases between them. The CDR3 totals 16 residues.

This clone was recorded only once. V gene TRBV5-1 combines with J gene TRBJ1-1; the D is unclear. V was clipped by 1 base and J by 1 base, with 5 bases between them. CDR1 and CDR2 from the germline V gene are SGHRS and YFSETQ. The CDR3 loop spans 13 amino acids. CDR3 in DNA: TGCGCCAGCAGCTTGTGGCAGAACACTGAAGCTTTCTTT. Its translation is CASSLWQNTEAFF.